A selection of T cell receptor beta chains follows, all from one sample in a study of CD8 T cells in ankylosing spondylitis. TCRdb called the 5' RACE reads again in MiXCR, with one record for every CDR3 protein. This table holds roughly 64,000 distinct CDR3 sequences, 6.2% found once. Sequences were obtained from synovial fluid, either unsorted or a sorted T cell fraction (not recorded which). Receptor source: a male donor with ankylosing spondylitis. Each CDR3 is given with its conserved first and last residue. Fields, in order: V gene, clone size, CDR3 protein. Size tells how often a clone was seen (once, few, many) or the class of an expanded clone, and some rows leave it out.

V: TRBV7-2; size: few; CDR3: CASSSGRFLHF
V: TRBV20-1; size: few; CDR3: CSASSGVNTEAFF
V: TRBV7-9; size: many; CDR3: CASSFDTEAFF
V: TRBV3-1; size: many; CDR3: CASGQGLDTQYF
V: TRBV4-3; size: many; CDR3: CASSQEYRPSEDQYF
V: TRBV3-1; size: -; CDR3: CASSQAILGGGKKNTEAFF
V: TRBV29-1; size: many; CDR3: CSVEGTSGRSEQFF
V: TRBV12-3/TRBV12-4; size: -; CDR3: CASSLGTSGSGETQYF
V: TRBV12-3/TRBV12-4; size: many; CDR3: CASSLKGFAGELFF
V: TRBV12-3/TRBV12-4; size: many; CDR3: CASSLGSRREQFF
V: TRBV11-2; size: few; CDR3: CASSLDGLAGGEQYF
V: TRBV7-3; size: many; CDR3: CASSLEGYGTEAFF
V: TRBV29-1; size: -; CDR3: CSAGWGATNEKLFF
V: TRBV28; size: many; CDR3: CASSFVGRGRETQYF
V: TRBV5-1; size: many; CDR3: CASRTTSVADTQYF
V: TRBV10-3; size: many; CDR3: CAISRSSGIYNEQFF
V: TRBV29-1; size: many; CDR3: CSVEAGGARETQYF
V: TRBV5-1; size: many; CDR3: CASSLGPEGNFQPQHF
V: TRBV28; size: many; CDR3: CASGSSGWIAKNIQYF
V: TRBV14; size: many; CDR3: CASSQEQTYEQYF
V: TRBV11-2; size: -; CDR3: CASTPTRGPTIGQFF
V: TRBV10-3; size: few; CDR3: CAMNQRTTDEQYF
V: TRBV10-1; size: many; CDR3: CASSQSSTGELFF
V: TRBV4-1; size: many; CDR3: CASSQPGQGGSYNSPLHF
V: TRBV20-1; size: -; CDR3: CSALSRLAGDTDTQYF
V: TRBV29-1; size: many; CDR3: CSAMGTPDTQYF
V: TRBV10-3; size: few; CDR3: CAIGESAGGGEQFF
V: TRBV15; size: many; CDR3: CATSRDRGYEQYF
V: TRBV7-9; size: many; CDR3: CASSLGGGDVTEAFF
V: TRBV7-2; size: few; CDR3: CASSLDGLAGRTDTQYF
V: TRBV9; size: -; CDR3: CASSVAPVGSPYEQYF
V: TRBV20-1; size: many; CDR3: CSARTGSANTIYF
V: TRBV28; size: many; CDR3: CASSPTGAGANVLTF
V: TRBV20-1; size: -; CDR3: CSARRWGLDGGNTEAFF
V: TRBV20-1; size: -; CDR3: CSANLGQGVAYEQYF
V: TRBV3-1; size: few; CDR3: CASSQEGRAWGSPLHF
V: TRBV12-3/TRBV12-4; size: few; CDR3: CASRTGTGYTEAFF
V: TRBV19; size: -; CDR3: CASSILGLAGGRNEQFF
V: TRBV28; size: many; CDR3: CASKRTFTADTQYF
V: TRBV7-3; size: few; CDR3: CASSLGAGGETQYF
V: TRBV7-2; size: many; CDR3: CASSPWGYEQYF
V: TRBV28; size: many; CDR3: CASGLLRGRSGYTF
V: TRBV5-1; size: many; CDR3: CASSLGPTGEETQYF
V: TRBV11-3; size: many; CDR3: CASSLVGTGDNEQFF
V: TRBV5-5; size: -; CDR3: CASSLLPTGGDYGYTF
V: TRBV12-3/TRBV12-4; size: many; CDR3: CASSLGSQVF
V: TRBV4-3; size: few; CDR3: CASSQESHSSYNEQFF
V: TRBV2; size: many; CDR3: CASRKQAMDYGYTF
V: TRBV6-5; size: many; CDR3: CASSYSSAGGSETQYF
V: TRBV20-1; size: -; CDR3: CSARSGARGNQPQHF
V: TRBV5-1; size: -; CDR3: CASSTPEKYEQYF
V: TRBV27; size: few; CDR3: CASSGQNNEKLFF
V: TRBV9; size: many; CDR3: CASSASAGDSYEQYF